This note documents a single TCR beta chain sequence. Its antigen is currently unknown. The data were taken from a study of graft-versus-host responses after intestinal transplantation. General study points: GvH clones detected in recipient marrow included some appearing first in ileum or blood.

This CDR3 is built from 15 residues. Germline V lookup: CDR1 SGHAT, CDR2 FQDESV (reference sequence). The V end was cut by 5 bases, the J end by 3 bases, with 16 bases between. Some clones are missing from TCRdb's copy, which holds only in-frame ones; the method was immunoSEQ multiplex PCR. The data contain about 100,000 clones, approximately 88% of them singletons. The material was unstimulated CD4+ T cells sorted from spleen or lymph node cells, obtained before transplant. J is TRBJ2-5 and V is TRBV11-1; D is tentatively TRBD1 or TRBD2 (5 bases each). The receptor was derived from a human donor who was the organ donor for an intestinal transplant. This CDR3 is CASSTDRDPEETQYF. The CDR3 DNA reads TGTGCCAGCAGCACAGACCGGGACCCGGAAGAGACCCAGTACTTC.